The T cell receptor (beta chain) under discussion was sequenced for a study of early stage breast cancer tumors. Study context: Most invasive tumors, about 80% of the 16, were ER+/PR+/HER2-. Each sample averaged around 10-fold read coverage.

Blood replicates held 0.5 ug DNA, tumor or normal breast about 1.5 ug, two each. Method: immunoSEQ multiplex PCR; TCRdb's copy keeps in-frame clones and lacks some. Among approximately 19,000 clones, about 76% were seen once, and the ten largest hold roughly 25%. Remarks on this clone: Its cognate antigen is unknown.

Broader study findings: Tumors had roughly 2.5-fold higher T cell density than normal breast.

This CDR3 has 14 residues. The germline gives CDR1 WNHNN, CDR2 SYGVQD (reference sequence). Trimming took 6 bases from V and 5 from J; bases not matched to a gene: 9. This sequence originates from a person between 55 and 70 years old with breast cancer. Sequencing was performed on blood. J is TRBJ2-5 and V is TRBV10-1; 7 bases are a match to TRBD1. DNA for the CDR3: TGCGCCAGCAGCAATCGACAGGGCCAGGAGACCCAGTACTTC. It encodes CASSNRQGQETQYF.